This passage covers 19 T cell receptor beta chains from one sample sequenced in a study of PD-1 blockade in mismatch repair-deficient tumors. Clones were sequenced by immunoSEQ multiplex PCR, and TCRdb holds only the in-frame ones, with some missing. There are about 63,000 clones in the sample; roughly 88% occur only once, and more than 11% lies in the top ten. This specimen consisted of peripheral blood, obtained 52 weeks after starting pembrolizumab. These receptors came from an adult with mismatch repair-deficient cancer.

The chain couples TRBV6-5 to TRBJ2-2, with 8 bases that match TRBD2. V dropped 7 bases and J dropped 4; count of bases not matched to a gene: 2. Looked up from germline, CDR1 is MNHEY and CDR2 is SVGAGI. The CDR3 is made up of 13 amino acids. The CDR3 coding sequence is TGTGCCAGCACCCTAGCGGGCACCGGGGAGCTGTTTTTT. This sequence encodes CASTLAGTGELFF.

The chain uses TRBV10-1 and TRBJ2-1, with TRBD1 as a possible D gene (6 bases). The V and J ends lost 0 bases and 10 bases respectively, with 7 bases between them. There are 12 residues in the CDR3. Germline values: CDR1 WNHNN, CDR2 SYGVQD (reference sequence). The CDR3 nucleotides read TGCGCCAGCAGTGAGTCGACAGGCGAGCAGTTCTTC. It codes for CASSESTGEQFF.

The rearrangement joins TRBV4-3 to TRBJ2-3; D is uncertain. Germline lookup yields CDR1 LGHNA and CDR2 YSLEER. The germline V and J ends were trimmed by 3 bases and 0 bases, with 4 bases remaining between them. The CDR3 runs 13 residues. The CDR3 region is CASSQASTDTQYF. In nucleotides, the CDR3 is TGCGCCAGCAGCCAGGCGAGCACAGATACGCAGTATTTT.

This clone was observed a handful of times. The rearrangement joins TRBV10-1 to TRBJ2-2; D call uncertain. CDR3 length equals 15 residues. Trimming removed 3 bases at V and 7 bases at J, with 15 bases between. Germline CDR1 reads WNHNN; CDR2 reads SYGVQD (reference sequence). The CDR3 coding sequence is TGCGCCAGCAGTGATAAGGGCCTGGGGATCGGGGAGCTGTTTTTT. It specifies CASSDKGLGIGELFF.

This clone was observed once. The CDR3 region is CASSLGGRATEQFF. The CDR3 nucleotides read TGTGCCAGCAGCTTAGGCGGGAGGGCCACTGAGCAGTTCTTC. The chain couples TRBV11-2 to TRBJ2-1; 9 bases match TRBD2. Germline V gives CDR1 SGHAT, CDR2 FQNNGV. The CDR3 has 14 residues. V lost 1 base and J lost 9; bases outside the gene matches: 4.

The genes are TRBV5-1 and TRBJ2-7, with 7 bases fitting TRBD2. Germline-derived CDR1 and CDR2 are SGHRS and YFSETQ. This CDR3 has 15 residues. Trimming at V came to 0 bases and at J to 0 bases, leaving 3 bases not matched to a gene. The CDR3 here is CASSLGRDYSYEQYF. CDR3 coding DNA: TGCGCCAGCAGCTTGGGACGGGACTACTCCTACGAGCAGTACTTC.

The rearrangement uses TRBV25-1 and TRBJ2-5; unclear D gene. CDR1 is MGHDK and CDR2 is SYGVNS in the germline V gene. V was trimmed by 1 base and J by 5 bases, leaving 2 bases between them. The CDR3 is 11 amino acids. DNA of the CDR3: TGTGCCAGCAGTGAATGGGAGACCCAGTACTTC. Its protein is CASSEWETQYF.

This clone was seen more than once but under ten times. The gene calls are TRBV7-9 and TRBJ2-5; a possible D gene is TRBD2 (5 bases). Trimming shortened V by 6 bases and J by 5 bases, and 19 bases separated the two germline ends. The CDR3 is made up of 15 amino acids. Germline CDR1 and CDR2: SEHNR and FQNEAQ (reference sequence). CDR3 amino acids: CASSSRLEPGETQYF. The CDR3 DNA sequence: TGTGCCAGCAGTTCCCGACTGGAACCGGGGGAGACCCAGTACTTC. Full variable domain (missing parts from reference TRBV7-9 and TRBJ2-5): DTGVSQNPRHKITKRGQNVTFRCDPISEHNRLYWYRQTLGQGPEFLTYFQNEAQLEKSRLLSDRFSAERPKGSFSTLEIQRTEQGDSAMYLCASSSRLEPGETQYFGPGTRLLVL.

The rearrangement links TRBV27 to TRBJ2-7; 11 bases agree with TRBD1. Germline V gene lookup returns CDR1 MNHEY and CDR2 SMNVEV (reference sequence). The length of the CDR3 is 14 residues. With V trimmed by 5 bases and J by 5 bases, 5 bases remained unmatched. Here the CDR3 reads CASSPWTGGDEQYF. The CDR3 nucleotides are TGTGCCAGCAGTCCCTGGACAGGGGGCGACGAGCAGTACTTC.

The chain has TRBV30 and TRBJ2-7; D is uncertain. V was trimmed by 4 bases and J by 6 bases, leaving 4 bases between them. Germline assignment: CDR1 GTSNPN and CDR2 SVGIG (reference sequence). This CDR3 is 9 amino acids long. CDR3 loop: CAWNFEQYF. As DNA, the CDR3 is TGTGCCTGGAATTTCGAGCAGTACTTC.

This chain joins TRBV5-4 and TRBJ2-7; D possibly uses TRBD1 or TRBD2 (5 bases each). CDR1 is SGHNT, CDR2 YYREEE, per germline (reference sequence). The ends were cut back, 0 bases at V and 2 bases at J, with 9 bases in the middle. The CDR3 covers 14 residues. CDR3 amino acids: CASSLEGTAYEQYF. The CDR3, as DNA: TGTGCCAGCAGCTTGGAAGGGACGGCCTACGAGCAGTACTTC.

The V and J genes are TRBV7-2 and TRBJ2-2; TRBD2 is a possible D gene (5 bases). CDR1 SGHTA and CDR2 FQGNSA come from the germline V gene. This CDR3 is built from 14 residues. Trimming cost V 0 bases and J 5 bases, with 7 bases left between them. In DNA form, the CDR3 reads TGTGCCAGCAGCTTAGCGCGCGGGACCGGGGAGCTGTTTTTT. It codes for CASSLARGTGELFF.

The chain uses TRBV13 and TRBJ2-4, with a tentative D call TRBD2 (6 bases). This CDR3 is built from 15 residues. V gave up 5 bases and J gave up 3 bases, with 14 bases separating them. Germline CDR1 is PRHDT and CDR2 is FYEKMQ (reference sequence). CDR3 DNA sequence: TGTGCCAGCAGCCTGGGGGGACTTGTCAAAAACATTCAGTACTTC. Encoded protein: CASSLGGLVKNIQYF.

This clone was observed a few times. The chain is built from TRBV21-1 and TRBJ2-2. TRBV21-1 is given as a pseudogene. This CDR3 has 11 residues. DNA of the CDR3: TGTGCCAGCTCCAACACCGGGGAGCTGTTTTTT. It encodes CASSNTGELFF.

This chain joins TRBV6-5 and TRBJ1-2; tentatively, D is TRBD1 (5 bases). Trimming stripped 2 bases from V and 4 bases from J, with 17 bases between. The V gene's germline CDR1 is MNHEY and CDR2 SVGAGI. The CDR3 extends over 16 amino acids. The CDR3 spells CASSYSKGWGSYGYTF. CDR3 coding DNA: TGTGCCAGCAGTTACAGTAAGGGATGGGGGTCCTATGGCTACACCTTC.

The gene calls are TRBV9 and TRBJ2-3; 14 bases agree with TRBD2. J gave up 4 bases and V 2 bases, and 6 bases lay outside the gene matches. The CDR3 has 17 residues. Germline V gives CDR1 SGDLS, CDR2 YYNGEE. The CDR3 loop is CASSVGTSGSVADTQYF. In DNA, the CDR3 is TGTGCCAGCAGCGTGGGGACTAGCGGGAGTGTTGCAGATACGCAGTATTTT.

This sequence joins TRBV6-1 and TRBJ2-7, with D unclear. Germline lookup yields CDR1 MNHNS and CDR2 SASEGT. V was shortened by 3 bases and J by 3 bases, with 18 bases between the two germline ends. CDR3 length: 16 residues. As DNA, the CDR3 is TGTGCCAGCAGTGATTATTGGCCGACGAGAAACTACGAGCAGTACTTC. Its translation is CASSDYWPTRNYEQYF.

A single count supports this clone. The chain links TRBV28 to TRBJ2-5, with D unclear. The CDR3 is made up of 14 amino acids. V shed 5 bases and J shed 1 base, with 11 bases lying between them. The germline V gene has CDR1 MDHEN and CDR2 SYDVKM. The CDR3 spells CASSAGQAQETQYF. The CDR3 coding sequence is TGTGCCAGCAGTGCCGGTCAGGCCCAAGAGACCCAGTACTTC.

This chain connects TRBV9 to TRBJ1-2; 7 bases map to TRBD1. The V gene's germline CDR1 is SGDLS and CDR2 YYNGEE. The trim removed 0 bases at V and 2 bases at J, leaving 1 base unmatched. The CDR3 runs to 14 residues. The CDR3 nucleotides read TGTGCCAGCAGCGTAGAGGGACAGAACTATGGCTACACCTTC. Translating gives CASSVEGQNYGYTF.